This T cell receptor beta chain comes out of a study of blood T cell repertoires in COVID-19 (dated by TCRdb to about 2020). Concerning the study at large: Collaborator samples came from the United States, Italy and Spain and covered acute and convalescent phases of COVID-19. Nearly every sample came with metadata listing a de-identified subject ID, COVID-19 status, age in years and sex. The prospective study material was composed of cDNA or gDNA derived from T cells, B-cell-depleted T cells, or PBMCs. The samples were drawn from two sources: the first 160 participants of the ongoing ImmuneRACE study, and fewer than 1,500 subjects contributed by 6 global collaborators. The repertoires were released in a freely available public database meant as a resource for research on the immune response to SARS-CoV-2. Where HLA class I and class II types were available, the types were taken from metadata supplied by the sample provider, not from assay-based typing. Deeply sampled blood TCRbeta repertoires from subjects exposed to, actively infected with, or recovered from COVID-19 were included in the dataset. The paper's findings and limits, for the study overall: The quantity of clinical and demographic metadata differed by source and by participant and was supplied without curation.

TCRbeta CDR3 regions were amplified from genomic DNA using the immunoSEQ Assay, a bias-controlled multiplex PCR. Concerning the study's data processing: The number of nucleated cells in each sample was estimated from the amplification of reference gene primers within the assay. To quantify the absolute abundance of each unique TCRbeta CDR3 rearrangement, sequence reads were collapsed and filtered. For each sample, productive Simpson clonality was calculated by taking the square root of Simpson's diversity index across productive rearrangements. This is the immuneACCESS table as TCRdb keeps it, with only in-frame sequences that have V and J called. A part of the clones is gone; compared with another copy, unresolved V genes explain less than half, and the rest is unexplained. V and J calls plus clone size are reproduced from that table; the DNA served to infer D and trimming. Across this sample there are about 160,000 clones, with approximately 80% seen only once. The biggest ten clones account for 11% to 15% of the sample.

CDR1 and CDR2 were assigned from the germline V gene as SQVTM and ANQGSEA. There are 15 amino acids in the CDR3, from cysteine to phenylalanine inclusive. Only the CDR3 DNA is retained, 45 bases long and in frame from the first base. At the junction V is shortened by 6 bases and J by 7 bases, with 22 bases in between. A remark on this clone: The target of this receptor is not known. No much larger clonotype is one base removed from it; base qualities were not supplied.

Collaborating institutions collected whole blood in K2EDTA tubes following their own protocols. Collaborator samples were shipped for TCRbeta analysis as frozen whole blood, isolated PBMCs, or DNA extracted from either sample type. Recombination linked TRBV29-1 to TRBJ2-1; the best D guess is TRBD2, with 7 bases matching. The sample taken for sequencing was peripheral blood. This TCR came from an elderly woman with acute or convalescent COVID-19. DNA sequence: TGCAGCGTCGCACCGGCGGGGGCCAAAAGGAATGAGCAGTTCTTC. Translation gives CSVAPAGAKRNEQFF.